The 32 T cell receptor beta chains below all came from one sample that was sequenced in a study of T cells in Graves' hyperthyroidism and ophthalmopathy. Amplification of TCR beta CDR3 regions was performed using RNA transcripts as template. A set of HTBI primers served as the primers for a first-round RT-PCR of the TCR CDR3. A single record per CDR3 protein comes from TCRdb applying MiXCR to the multiplex PCR reads. Among roughly 650,000 distinct CDR3 sequences listed, around 15% were seen once. Sample: blood. The receptors stem from a woman aged 40-49 years with Graves' ophthalmopathy.

The DNA for the CDR3 is TGTGCCAGCAGAAGCGGAACCTATGGCTACACCTTC. This gives the protein CASRSGTYGYTF. This rearrangement joins TRBV6-1 to TRBJ1-2, with unresolved D. The V and J ends lost 6 bases and 4 bases respectively, with 9 bases between them. The CDR3 has 12 residues. Germline V CDR1 and CDR2: MNHNS, SASEGT.

There are a few counts of this clonotype. The chain carries TRBV6-1 and TRBJ2-1; 10 bases are shared with TRBD2. CDR3 size: 15 residues. Germline V gives CDR1 MNHNS, CDR2 SASEGT. V shed 6 bases and J 2 bases; nucleotides not matched to a gene: 4. The CDR3 nucleotides are TGTGCCAGCAGGGCTAGCGGGAGTGCCTACAATGAGCAGTTCTTC. It codes for CASRASGSAYNEQFF.

This clonotype was seen many times. This chain links TRBV6-1 with TRBJ2-1, with 11 bases fitting TRBD1. The CDR3 runs 16 residues. Trimming took 5 bases from V and 7 from J; bases not matched to a gene: 10. Germline CDR1 is MNHNS and CDR2 is SASEGT. CDR3 region: CASSKTPGTGGNEQFF. The CDR3 DNA is TGTGCCAGCAGTAAAACCCCCGGGACAGGGGGTAATGAGCAGTTCTTC.

V usage is TRBV28 and J usage is TRBJ2-1; no firm D call. The CDR3 has 14 residues. V dropped 3 bases and J dropped 9 bases, with 15 bases sitting between them. Germline-derived CDR1 and CDR2 are MDHEN and SYDVKM. The CDR3 DNA reads TGTGCCAGCAGTTTCCCCCGTGACTCCAGTGAGCAGTTCTTC. Protein sequence: CASSFPRDSSEQFF.

Many counts were recorded for this clonotype. The gene calls are TRBV28 and TRBJ1-4; TRBD1 matches at 7 bases. The V segment lost 1 base and the J segment 6 bases; nucleotides outside the gene matches: 2. The CDR3 runs 14 residues. The germline CDR1 and CDR2 sequences are MDHEN and SYDVKM. In nucleotides, the CDR3 is TGTGCCAGCAGTTTATCAGGGGGGGATGAAAAACTGTTTTTT. Translation gives CASSLSGGDEKLFF.

This clonotype was seen only a few times. This rearrangement joins TRBV20-1 to TRBJ2-1, with 8 bases lining up with TRBD1. Trimming cost V 5 bases and J 3 bases; bases outside gene matches: 6. The CDR3 extends over 14 amino acids. The germline gives CDR1 DFQATT, CDR2 SNEGSKA (reference sequence). The CDR3 loop reads CSALAGGLYNEQFF. The CDR3 DNA follows: TGCAGTGCTTTGGCAGGGGGCCTCTACAATGAGCAGTTCTTC.

This clonotype has only a few counts. The chain is built from TRBV19 and TRBJ1-5; maybe TRBD1 (6 bases). The CDR3 is 17 residues long. Germline values: CDR1 LNHDA, CDR2 SQIVND (reference sequence). Trimming removed 4 bases at V and 2 bases at J, with 18 bases between. The CDR3, as DNA: TGTGCCAGTAGTAGGGAGGACGGGACATGGGGCAATCAGCCCCAGCATTTT. This codes for CASSREDGTWGNQPQHF.

This clonotype was detected only a few times. A much larger clone lies one base from this, so it may be a read error. The J gene is TRBJ2-3, the V gene TRBV18; D possibly corresponds to TRBD1 (5 bases). CDR1 is KGHSH, CDR2 LQKENI, per germline. The CDR3 extends over 13 amino acids. CDR3 amino acids: CASSPSYTGTQYF. The CDR3 coding sequence is TGTGCCAGCTCACCATCTTACACAGGTACGCAGTATTTT.

This clonotype was counted at least ten times. The rearrangement links TRBV28 to TRBJ1-4; D gene unclear. CDR1 and CDR2 (germline): MDHEN, SYDVKM. The CDR3 is 15 amino acids. Trimming removed 5 bases at V and 0 bases at J, with 10 bases between. The CDR3 DNA reads as TGTGCCAGCAGTCGGGCCGATGCAACTAATGAAAAACTGTTTTTT. Encoded protein: CASSRADATNEKLFF. The complete variable domain, with remaining parts taken from reference TRBV28 and TRBJ1-4, reads DVKVTQSSRYLVKRTGEKVFLECVQDMDHENMFWYRQDPGLGLRLIYFSYDVKMKEKGDIPEGYSVSREKKERFSLILESASTNQTSMYLCASSRADATNEKLFFGSGTQLSVL.

This clonotype was recorded at least ten times. This chain connects TRBV5-1 to TRBJ2-1, with 11 bases matching TRBD2. The CDR3 is 14 amino acids. The germline CDR1 and CDR2 sequences are SGHRS and YFSETQ. The junction had 2 bases not matched to a gene; V was cut back by 1 base and J by 8 bases. The CDR3 reads CASSLLTSGDEQFF. The CDR3 region has the DNA TGCGCCAGCAGCTTGTTGACTAGCGGGGATGAGCAGTTCTTC.

A note on this clonotype: This CDR3 is missing its conserved last phenylalanine or tryptophan, likely due to a read error. The V call is TRBV30, the J call TRBJ2-3; tentative D call: TRBD1 (6 bases). Germline CDR1 and CDR2: GTSNPN and SVGIG (reference sequence). CDR3 size: 13 residues. V shed 6 bases and J shed 4 bases, with 14 bases lying between them. CDR3 nucleotides: TGTGCCTGCCAGGGGAGTAGGGCAGATACGCAGTATTCT. Protein product: CACQGSRADTQYS.

The CDR3 DNA reads TGTGCCAGCAGCGAGGGACTAGCGGGAGTGACAGAGACCCAGTACTTC. Protein: CASSEGLAGVTETQYF. The chain has TRBV6-1 and TRBJ2-5; 14 bases fit TRBD2. The CDR3 length is 16 residues. V gave up 6 bases and J gave up 4 bases; unmatched junction bases: 7. Germline assignment: CDR1 MNHNS and CDR2 SASEGT.

This clonotype was counted many times. The chain carries TRBV2 and TRBJ1-4; possibly TRBD1 for D (6 bases). This CDR3 contains 14 residues. Germline V lookup: CDR1 SNHLY, CDR2 FYNNEI. Trimming left V 7 bases short and J 3 bases short, with 12 bases between. The CDR3 loop is CASNLQGSNEKLFF. CDR3 coding DNA: TGTGCCAGCAACCTTCAGGGGTCTAATGAAAAACTGTTTTTT.

This clonotype was observed many times. The V call is TRBV7-2, the J call TRBJ2-7, with D perhaps matching TRBD2 (5 bases). CDR3 length: 14 residues. CDR1 and CDR2 (germline): SGHTA, FQGNSA. V was shortened by 1 base and J by 4 bases, with 11 bases between the two germline ends. CDR3 in amino acids: CASSLVSAGYEQYF. CDR3 DNA sequence: TGTGCCAGCAGCTTAGTATCGGCGGGTTACGAGCAGTACTTC.

This chain joins TRBV3-1 and TRBJ1-2, with D uncertain. Germline CDR1 reads LGHDT; CDR2 reads YNNKEL (reference sequence). The CDR3 extends over 12 amino acids. Trimming took 4 bases from V and 6 from J, leaving 9 bases between them. The CDR3 here is CASSLGTHGYTF. In nucleotides, the CDR3 is TGTGCCAGCAGCCTCGGCACCCATGGCTACACCTTC.

The chain joins TRBV7-2 to TRBJ2-3; 11 nucleotides line up with TRBD2. This CDR3 region has 18 residues. The ends lost 5 bases at V and 0 bases at J; junction bases unmatched: 10. Per the germline V gene, CDR1 is SGHTA and CDR2 is FQGNSA. CDR3 in amino acids: CASSRSGGGYASTDTQYF. The DNA of the CDR3 is TGTGCCAGCAGCCGTAGCGGGGGGGGTTATGCTAGCACAGATACGCAGTATTTT.

Many counts were recorded for this clonotype. The chain joins TRBV11-2 to TRBJ2-7; no firm D call. Trimming shortened V by 1 base and J by 7 bases, and 5 bases separated the two germline ends. The CDR3 length is 11 residues. CDR1 and CDR2 (germline): SGHAT, FQNNGV. The CDR3 region has the DNA TGTGCCAGCAGCTTAGCGGTAGAGCAGTACTTC. Its translation is CASSLAVEQYF.

The table lists this clonotype with many counts. The J gene is TRBJ1-1, the V gene TRBV7-9; D might be TRBD1 (6 bases). The CDR3 is made up of 16 amino acids. CDR1 and CDR2 from the germline V gene are SEHNR and FQNEAQ (reference sequence). V was shortened by 1 base and J by 0 bases, with 12 bases between the two germline ends. CDR3 nucleotide sequence: TGTGCCAGCAGCTTAGGGGGGCGAGGGATGAACACTGAAGCTTTCTTT. Its protein product is CASSLGGRGMNTEAFF.

This clonotype has ten or more counts. The chain has TRBV3-1 and TRBJ1-1; D perhaps matches TRBD1 (5 bases). The CDR3 is 14 amino acids. Germline V CDR1 and CDR2: LGHDT, YNNKEL (reference sequence). V was trimmed by 5 bases and J by 1 base, leaving 11 bases between them. The CDR3 protein is CASSSLDRNTEAFF. The CDR3, as DNA: TGTGCCAGCAGCTCTTTAGACAGGAACACTGAAGCTTTCTTT. The full variable domain, in which reference TRBV3-1 and TRBJ1-1 provide the parts outside the CDR3, is DTAVSQTPKYLVTQMGNDKSIKCEQNLGHDTMYWYKQDSKKFLKIMFSYNNKELIINETVPNRFSPKSPDKAHLNLHINSLELGDSAVYFCASSSLDRNTEAFFGQGTRLTVV.

As to this clonotype: This may be a read error: a much more frequent sequence differs by one nucleotide. CDR3 protein: CASNAQGSSYEQYF. The CDR3 DNA sequence: TGTGCCAGCAATGCACAGGGTAGCTCCTACGAGCAGTACTTC. V gene TRBV2 combines with J gene TRBJ2-7; maybe TRBD1 (6 bases). This CDR3 spans 14 amino acids. V was clipped by 7 bases and J by 0 bases, with 13 bases between them. CDR1 is SNHLY and CDR2 is FYNNEI in the germline V gene.

This clonotype showed up many times. The chain has TRBV20-1 and TRBJ2-1; D not certain. CDR1 and CDR2 (germline): DFQATT, SNEGSKA (reference sequence). This CDR3 region has 13 residues. The V end was cut by 2 bases, the J end by 4 bases, with 9 bases between. Here the CDR3 reads CSARLPGYNEQFF. CDR3 coding DNA: TGCAGTGCTAGATTACCGGGTTACAATGAGCAGTTCTTC.

V usage is TRBV6-2 or TRBV6-3 and J usage is TRBJ2-1; TRBD2 might be the D (5 bases). Germline CDR1 reads MNHEY; CDR2 reads SVGEGT. The CDR3 has 17 amino acids. Trimming cost V 2 bases and J 1 base, with 15 bases left between them. CDR3 coding DNA: TGTGCCAGCAGTTACGGTCTCTGGCGCGGGTCCTACAATGAGCAGTTCTTC. It encodes CASSYGLWRGSYNEQFF.

This clonotype has more than one count but fewer than ten. V and J are TRBV6-1 and TRBJ2-1; D possibly uses TRBD1 or TRBD2 (5 bases each). The CDR3 is made up of 16 amino acids. Germline-derived CDR1 and CDR2 are MNHNS and SASEGT. Trimming removed 8 bases at V and 0 bases at J, with 17 bases between. The CDR3 DNA reads as TGTGCCAGCGAGTCCGGGGCCACCAGCTCCTACAATGAGCAGTTCTTC. Translated, it gives CASESGATSSYNEQFF.

This clonotype has only a few counts. This chain links TRBV6-5 with TRBJ1-6; maybe TRBD1 (5 bases). Germline loops: CDR1 MNHEY, CDR2 SVGAGI. The CDR3 has 15 residues. The V and J ends lost 2 bases and 5 bases respectively, with 10 bases between them. The DNA for the CDR3 is TGTGCCAGCAGTTACAGGCCGGGACATAATTCACCCCTCCACTTT. This codes for CASSYRPGHNSPLHF.

This clonotype was found a few times. The genes are TRBV4-2 and TRBJ2-5, with 8 nucleotides matching TRBD2. There are 16 residues in the CDR3. The V and J ends lost 3 bases and 5 bases, in that order; junction bases with no gene match: 11. Germline V gene sequence: CDR1 LGHNA, CDR2 YNFKEQ. CDR3 region: CASSHRGAGEGETQYF. The CDR3 nucleotides read TGTGCCAGCAGCCATCGGGGAGCGGGAGAGGGGGAGACCCAGTACTTC.

J is TRBJ1-2 and V is TRBV3-1; unclear D gene. The CDR3 runs to 14 residues. With 0 bases removed from V and 8 bases from J, the gap between germline ends came to 13 bases. Germline assignment: CDR1 LGHDT and CDR2 YNNKEL (reference sequence). The CDR3 region is CASSQEFTQEGYTF. CDR3 bases: TGTGCCAGCAGCCAAGAGTTCACACAAGAAGGCTACACCTTC.

The genes are TRBV7-9 and TRBJ2-1; 9 nucleotides agree with TRBD2. This CDR3 region has 14 residues. V was clipped by 6 bases and J by 8 bases; unmatched bases: 8. Germline loops: CDR1 SEHNR, CDR2 FQNEAQ (reference sequence). DNA for the CDR3: TGTGCCAGCAGGAAGGCTAGCGGGATCGATGAGCAGTTCTTC. This codes for CASRKASGIDEQFF. The whole variable domain, filled in from reference TRBV7-9 and TRBJ2-1, reads DTGVSQNPRHKITKRGQNVTFRCDPISEHNRLYWYRQTLGQGPEFLTYFQNEAQLEKSRLLSDRFSAERPKGSFSTLEIQRTEQGDSAMYLCASRKASGIDEQFFGPGTRLTVL.

As regards this clonotype: A junction end diverges from the germline sequence, so it may reflect a read error. The rearrangement links TRBV5-6 to TRBJ2-5; 7 nucleotides align to TRBD1. Looked up from germline, CDR1 is SGHDT and CDR2 is YYEEEE. This CDR3 has 14 amino acids. CDR3 nucleotides: TGTGCCAGCAGCCTATGGACAGGAAAAGAGGCCCAGTACTTC. Its translation: CASSLWTGKEAQYF.

The genes are TRBV5-1 and TRBJ1-2, with TRBD1 matching 7 bases. CDR1 and CDR2 (germline): SGHRS, YFSETQ. The CDR3 is 15 amino acids. Trimming removed 7 bases from V and 5 bases from J; junction bases left unmatched: 14. CDR3 loop: CASRLGGAGIYGYTF. In DNA, the CDR3 is TGCGCCAGCCGATTAGGGGGCGCCGGGATTTATGGCTACACCTTC.

The sample holds a few counts of this clonotype. A much larger clone differs from this one at a single base, so this may be a read error. The chain couples TRBV11-2 to TRBJ2-7; no firm D call. Looked up from germline, CDR1 is SGHAT and CDR2 is FQNNGV. CDR3 length: 14 residues. V was clipped by 5 bases and J by 2 bases, with 13 bases between them. CDR3 DNA sequence: TGTGCCAGCAGCCCCCGCCTGGCCACCTACGAGCAGTACTTC. It is translated as CASSPRLATYEQYF.

There are many counts of this clonotype. This chain connects TRBV3-1 to TRBJ2-1, with D maybe TRBD2 (6 bases). Trimming removed 2 bases at V and 1 base at J, with 12 bases between. The CDR3 is 16 amino acids. Germline lookup yields CDR1 LGHDT and CDR2 YNNKEL (reference sequence). CDR3 bases: TGTGCCAGCAGCCAACAGATCGGGAGTTCCTACAATGAGCAGTTCTTC. It specifies CASSQQIGSSYNEQFF.

This clonotype was counted only a few times. The J gene is TRBJ2-2, the V gene TRBV4-1; D might be TRBD2 (6 bases). V shed 1 base and J shed 2 bases, with 11 bases lying between them. Germline CDR1 is MGHRA and CDR2 is YSYEKL. This CDR3 region has 16 residues. The CDR3 bases are TGCGCCAGCAGCCAAGCTCCGGGAGCAAACACCGGGGAGCTGTTTTTT. Translating it yields CASSQAPGANTGELFF.